What follows is one T cell receptor (beta chain) and its context. This entry belongs to a study of control samples from healthy donors and cancer patients. The germline CDR1 and CDR2 sequences are MGHDK and SYGVNS. Deletions cut 9 bases from V and 2 bases from J, with 8 bases between. This CDR3 is 12 amino acids long. Clones were sequenced by immunoSEQ multiplex PCR, and TCRdb holds only the in-frame ones, with some missing. The data contain about 170,000 clones, approximately 94% of them singletons. The sequenced sample consisted of blood. The chain joins TRBV25-1 to TRBJ1-5, with D unclear. The TCR originated in a young woman in good health. In DNA form, the CDR3 reads TGTGCCAGGCCGCTGTGCAATCAGCCCCAGCATTTT. Protein product: CARPLCNQPQHF.